The 2 T cell receptor beta chains below were found in one sample sequenced in a study of cytomegalovirus exposure and HLA in healthy donors. 13 Jbeta primers and 60 Vbeta primers were used for the PCR. The method was immunoSEQ multiplex PCR; TCRdb's version includes in-frame clones alone and lacks a portion of them. This sample's clone table lists around 210,000 clones. The source material was PBMCs. The receptors come from a woman between 25 and 40 years old in good health and CMV-seropositive.

V is TRBV30 and J is TRBJ2-7; 10 bases fit TRBD1. The CDR3 totals 15 residues. The germline gives CDR1 GTSNPN, CDR2 SVGIG (reference sequence). J gave up 0 bases and V 3 bases, and 5 bases lay outside the gene matches. CDR3 loop: CAWSSGQGISYEQYF. The CDR3 DNA sequence: TGTGCCTGGAGCTCGGGACAGGGGATCTCCTACGAGCAGTACTTC.

CDR3 bases: TGTGCCAGCAGTCGGGGTAGGAGAACAGGGGGCTGGACTGAAGCTTTCTTT. Protein product: CASSRGRRTGGWTEAFF. The gene calls are TRBV6-4 and TRBJ1-1; 9 nucleotides align to TRBD1. The CDR3 runs 17 residues. The germline V gene encodes CDR1 MRHNA and CDR2 SNTAGT. The V segment lost 5 bases and the J segment 5 bases; nucleotides outside the gene matches: 15.